This TCR beta chain was sequenced in a study of shared clonotypes between healthy human individuals. Study as a whole: A few men and a couple of women, aged 18 to 49, were donors. The study used three CD4 naive, three CD4 memory, two CD8 naive and one CD8 memory plate per donor. Overall study findings and caveats: Sampling covered nothing but blood. Tissue TCR repertoires likely differ from those found in blood.

V was cut by 6 bases and J by 6 bases, with 22 bases left in between. This CDR3 region has 16 residues. CDR1 MDHEN and CDR2 SYDVKM come from the germline V gene. For this clone: Its matching antigen is unknown.

It was across several immunoSEQ plates that each subset's genomic DNA was evenly split. The assay was immunoSEQ multiplex PCR, and TCRdb's table has in-frame clones only and misses some. Of about 2.2 million clones in the sample, more than 85% were seen once. The naive CD8 fraction comprised CD45RO-negative cells positively selected for CCR7 and excluded terminally differentiated effector memory CD45RA+ cells. The chain employs TRBV28 and TRBJ2-3, with TRBD1 as a possible D gene (6 bases). The source of this sequence is a man in his late teens or twenties in good health. Some clones in this sample may be carry-over from other donors' samples. The sequenced material came from naive CD8+ T cells from PBMCs. The CDR3 DNA sequence: TGTGCCAGCAGCGGACAGTCTAAATTCCTCGTGGATACGCAGTATTTT. Translating it yields CASSGQSKFLVDTQYF.